The sequence of this T cell receptor beta chain was determined in a study of CD8 T cells in Susac syndrome. Negative magnetic isolation gave CD8+ and CD4+ cells; FACS enriched CD8+ TEMRA. The study's findings and limits: The study recognized that the number of individuals in its TCR sequencing and HLA analysis was relatively small.

An amount of RNA that ranged from roughly 0.45 to 1 ug was reverse transcribed with random hexamers. Across 54 Vbeta and 13 Jbeta, TCR beta CDR3 was amplified with immunoSEQ multiplex PCR. TCRdb reprocessed the immunoSEQ multiplex PCR reads via MiXCR and lists one record per CDR3 protein. The sample records approximately 190,000 distinct CDR3 sequences, 90% to 95% being singletons. The CDR3 extends over 15 amino acids. The V gene lost 4 bases and the J gene lost 5 bases, with 14 bases spanning the gap. Looked up from germline, CDR1 is KGHDR and CDR2 is SFDVKD. For this clonotype: Its specificity is not known.

The sample comprised CD4+ T cells from PBMCs. The clonotype comes from a human donor with multiple sclerosis. This chain links TRBV24-1 with TRBJ1-5; tentatively, D is TRBD1 (6 bases). The CDR3 here is CATSESHQGHQPQHF. The CDR3 DNA reads as TGTGCCACCAGTGAGAGCCATCAGGGGCATCAGCCCCAGCATTTT.